A single sample gave rise to the 27 T cell receptor beta chains below, sequenced in a study of regulatory T cells in long-lasting Graves disease. The sample's time point: persistent/refractory GD, antithyroid drugs over 5 years with positive TRAb. TCR sequences were obtained from RNA taken from PBMCs. CDR3 regions were amplified by Arm-PCR using iRepertoire HTBI primers to build TCR beta libraries. Via MiXCR, TCRdb re-called the multiplex PCR reads, giving one row per CDR3 protein. The sample yields around 460,000 distinct CDR3 sequences, 20% to 25% seen once. The sequenced sample was peripheral blood mononuclear cells (PBMCs), obtained when the disease was refractory, from a patient treated with antithyroid drugs. The receptor source for this set is a female donor with Graves disease.

This clonotype turned up a few times. The rearrangement links TRBV29-1 to TRBJ1-2; D perhaps matches TRBD1 (6 bases). Between the trimmed V and J ends, which lost 8 bases and 7 bases, there was a span of 17 bases. The V gene's germline CDR1 is SQVTM and CDR2 ANQGSEA. The CDR3 is 12 amino acids. The chain's CDR3 is CSSVGQGSGYTF. CDR3 nucleotide sequence: TGCAGCTCTGTGGGGCAGGGGAGTGGCTACACCTTC. Full variable domain (rest looked up from reference TRBV29-1 and TRBJ1-2): SAVISQKPSRDICQRGTSLTIQCQVDSQVTMMFWYRQQPGQSLTLIATANQGSEATYESGFVIDKFPISRPNLTFSTLTVSNMSPEDSSIYLCSSVGQGSGYTFGSGTRLTVV.

This clonotype has a count of ten or more. This chain links TRBV15 with TRBJ1-1; D not certain. Germline values: CDR1 LNHNV, CDR2 YYDKDF (reference sequence). The CDR3 has 13 amino acids. Trimming stripped 0 bases from V and 4 bases from J, with 6 bases between. The CDR3 loop reads CATSRDRPTEAFF. The CDR3 DNA reads as TGTGCCACCAGCAGAGATCGGCCCACTGAAGCTTTCTTT.

In this sample, this clonotype turned up many times. The rearrangement uses TRBV5-1 and TRBJ2-7; D not resolved. This CDR3 has 15 residues. The germline CDR1 and CDR2 sequences are SGHRS and YFSETQ. The V end lost 1 base, the J end lost 2 bases, and 13 bases lay between the germline ends. The CDR3 protein is CASSLSLPTPYEQYF. The CDR3, as DNA: TGCGCCAGCAGCTTGTCCCTCCCGACCCCCTACGAGCAGTACTTC. The variable domain in full, with the rest retrieved from reference TRBV5-1 and TRBJ2-7, is KAGVTQTPRYLIKTRGQQVTLSCSPISGHRSVSWYQQTPGQGLQFLFEYFSETQRNKGNFPGRFSGRQFSNSRSEMNVSTLELGDSALYLCASSLSLPTPYEQYFGPGTRLTVT.

This clonotype appeared many times. The rearrangement uses TRBV11-3 and TRBJ2-5; maybe TRBD2 (6 bases). The germline CDR1 and CDR2 sequences are SGHNT and YENEEA. The CDR3 is 17 residues long. V gave up 5 bases and J gave up 2 bases, with 21 bases separating them. The CDR3 spells CASSPRRVLAHQETQYF. The CDR3 DNA follows: TGTGCCAGCAGCCCTCGGCGGGTTCTAGCGCATCAAGAGACCCAGTACTTC.

This clonotype was counted ten times or more. The chain has TRBV9 and TRBJ2-7; D may correspond to TRBD1 or TRBD2 (5 bases each). Trimming removed 4 bases at V and 0 bases at J, with 14 bases between. Germline CDR1 reads SGDLS; CDR2 reads YYNGEE. The CDR3 is made up of 15 amino acids. CDR3 residues: CASSIGAGTSYEQYF. The CDR3 DNA follows: TGTGCCAGCAGCATCGGGGCAGGGACCTCCTACGAGCAGTACTTC. Based on the CDR3 plus reference TRBV9 and TRBJ2-7, the full variable domain is DSGVTQTPKHLITATGQRVTLRCSPRSGDLSVYWYQQSLDQGLQFLIQYYNGEERAKGNILERFSAQQFPDLHSELNLSSLELGDSALYFCASSIGAGTSYEQYFGPGTRLTVT.

Ten or more counts support this clonotype. The J gene is TRBJ2-5, the V gene TRBV20-1; D unclear. The CDR3 has 11 residues. The germline CDR1 and CDR2 sequences are DFQATT and SNEGSKA (reference sequence). Trimming shortened V by 5 bases and J by 2 bases, and 6 bases separated the two germline ends. CDR3 DNA sequence: TGCAGTGCTCCCTGGCAAGAGACCCAGTACTTC. Translated: CSAPWQETQYF.

This clonotype was detected only a few times. One base away lies a much larger clone, so this may be a sequencing read error. The chain employs TRBV2 and TRBJ2-6, with a tentative D call TRBD1 (5 bases). This CDR3 is 13 amino acids long. CDR1 and CDR2 (germline): SNHLY, FYNNEI. The CDR3 bases are TGTGCCAGCCGAGACTCTGGGGCCAACGTCCCGACTTTC. It codes for CASRDSGANVPTF.

This clonotype came up many times. V is TRBV29-1 and J is TRBJ2-5; D call uncertain. The ends were cut back, 7 bases at V and 4 bases at J, with 7 bases in the middle. This CDR3 region has 10 residues. Germline assignment: CDR1 SQVTM and CDR2 ANQGSEA. Written as DNA, the CDR3 is TGCAGCGCCCGAGTAGAGACCCAGTACTTC. It specifies CSARVETQYF.

The chain uses TRBV20-1 and TRBJ2-1; the D gene is possibly TRBD2 (5 bases). CDR3 length equals 13 residues. CDR1 and CDR2 from the germline V gene are DFQATT and SNEGSKA (reference sequence). Trimming took off 5 bases at V and 7 bases at J, with 15 bases between the two ends. The CDR3 DNA reads as TGCAGTGCTCTATCGGGGAGTGTGAATGAGCAGTTCTTC. Its protein is CSALSGSVNEQFF.

The chain has TRBV7-9 and TRBJ1-1; D may be TRBD1 (6 bases). V shed 3 bases and J shed 4 bases, with 9 bases lying between them. The CDR3 covers 13 residues. The V gene's germline CDR1 is SEHNR and CDR2 FQNEAQ (reference sequence). CDR3 region: CASSLGQSTEAFF. CDR3 nucleotides: TGTGCCAGCAGCTTGGGACAAAGCACTGAAGCTTTCTTT.

This clonotype has a handful of counts. This chain connects TRBV5-1 to TRBJ2-7, with 12 nucleotides matching TRBD2. Per germline, CDR1 SGHRS and CDR2 YFSETQ. V shed 6 bases, J shed 4 bases, and the junction held 5 bases outside the gene matches. The CDR3 is 14 amino acids. Written as DNA, the CDR3 is TGCGCCAGCAAGGAGACTAGCGGGAGTTACGAGCAGTACTTC. Translation: CASKETSGSYEQYF. Complete variable domain (other parts from reference TRBV5-1 and TRBJ2-7): KAGVTQTPRYLIKTRGQQVTLSCSPISGHRSVSWYQQTPGQGLQFLFEYFSETQRNKGNFPGRFSGRQFSNSRSEMNVSTLELGDSALYLCASKETSGSYEQYFGPGTRLTVT.

The table lists this clonotype with a count of one. Just one base apart from a much larger clone, this may be a read error. The chain has TRBV6-2 or TRBV6-3 and TRBJ1-1; D perhaps matches TRBD1 (6 bases). Germline values: CDR1 MNHEY, CDR2 SVGEGT. The CDR3 is made up of 14 amino acids. The CDR3 reads CAGSARDTRTEAFF. CDR3 DNA: TGTGCCGGCAGTGCCCGGGACACCAGGACTGAAGCTTTCTTT.

This CDR3 reads CSATPPQAMNTEAFF. CDR3 nucleotides: TGCAGTGCTACCCCCCCGCAAGCAATGAACACTGAAGCTTTCTTT. The chain employs TRBV20-1 and TRBJ1-1, with unresolved D. Trimming pared 4 bases from V and 0 bases from J, leaving 15 bases between. The CDR3 runs to 15 residues. In germline, CDR1 is DFQATT, CDR2 SNEGSKA (reference sequence).

The V and J genes are TRBV30 and TRBJ1-5; D not resolved. The V gene's germline CDR1 is GTSNPN and CDR2 SVGIG (reference sequence). The ends were cut back, 7 bases at V and 5 bases at J, with 9 bases in the middle. The CDR3 covers 11 residues. CDR3 DNA: TGTGCCTCAGGTCTCGATCAGCCCCAGCATTTT. This translates into CASGLDQPQHF.

This clonotype has more than one count but fewer than ten. This chain links TRBV5-4 with TRBJ1-2; D is unclear. The V gene lost 2 bases and the J gene lost 7 bases, with 15 bases spanning the gap. This CDR3 comprises 14 residues. Germline V gene data show CDR1 as SGHNT and CDR2 as YYREEE (reference sequence). CDR3 region: CASSFGLEAGGYTF. CDR3 nucleotides: TGTGCCAGCAGCTTCGGCCTCGAAGCGGGTGGCTACACCTTC.

In its sample, this clonotype was seen many times. CDR3 sequence (DNA): TGTGCCAGCAGTCAAGGGACCGGAGGCTACGAGCAGTACTTC. Protein: CASSQGTGGYEQYF. This chain connects TRBV27 to TRBJ2-7, with D perhaps given as TRBD1 or TRBD2 (5 bases each). The CDR3 sequence is 14 residues long. The V gene's germline CDR1 is MNHEY and CDR2 SMNVEV (reference sequence). With 5 bases removed from V and 3 bases from J, the gap between germline ends came to 14 bases.

Ten or more counts support this clonotype. V and J are TRBV2 and TRBJ2-5; D remains ambiguous. The CDR3 loop spans 13 amino acids. Germline lookup yields CDR1 SNHLY and CDR2 FYNNEI. The V end was cut by 4 bases, the J end by 0 bases, with 6 bases between. DNA for the CDR3: TGTGCCAGCAGTGTGAATTACCAAGAGACCCAGTACTTC. It encodes CASSVNYQETQYF. The complete variable domain, with remaining parts taken from reference TRBV2 and TRBJ2-5, reads EPEVTQTPSHQVTQMGQEVILRCVPISNHLYFYWYRQILGQKVEFLVSFYNNEISEKSEIFDDQFSVERPDGSNFTLKIRSTKLEDSAMYFCASSVNYQETQYFGPGTRLLVL.

This clonotype was recorded many times. The chain couples TRBV20-1 to TRBJ2-2; D is perhaps TRBD1 or TRBD2 (5 bases each). The CDR3 consists of 14 residues. From germline, CDR1 is DFQATT and CDR2 SNEGSKA (reference sequence). Trimming took off 0 bases at V and 4 bases at J, with 9 bases between the two ends. The CDR3 region has the DNA TGCAGTGCTAGAGAGAGGGGAAGCACCGGGGAGCTGTTTTTT. Amino acids: CSARERGSTGELFF.

This clonotype was detected many times. The genes are TRBV29-1 and TRBJ2-7; D may be TRBD1 (5 bases). The V and J ends lost 3 bases and 6 bases respectively, with 9 bases between them. The CDR3 is 11 residues long. The germline V gene encodes CDR1 SQVTM and CDR2 ANQGSEA. The CDR3 sequence is CSVDSGPEQYF. DNA for the CDR3: TGCAGCGTTGATTCAGGGCCCGAGCAGTACTTC.

This clonotype was counted many times. V and J are TRBV11-1 and TRBJ2-7; weak D call: TRBD1 (6 bases). The germline V and J ends were trimmed by 5 bases and 5 bases, with 22 bases remaining between them. CDR1 and CDR2 (germline): SGHAT, FQDESV (reference sequence). CDR3 size: 16 residues. The CDR3 loop reads CASSVSRGPPMDEQYF. Written as DNA, the CDR3 is TGTGCCAGCAGCGTATCCAGGGGACCCCCCATGGACGAGCAGTACTTC. The full variable domain, its missing parts supplied by reference TRBV11-1 and TRBJ2-7, is EAEVAQSPRYKITEKSQAVAFWCDPISGHATLYWYRQILGQGPELLVQFQDESVVDDSQLPKDRFSAERLKGVDSTLKIQPAELGDSAMYLCASSVSRGPPMDEQYFGPGTRLTVT.

This clonotype showed up many times. This chain joins TRBV12-3 or TRBV12-4 and TRBJ2-2, with 8 bases aligning to TRBD1. Trimming removed 3 bases from V and 6 bases from J; junction bases left unmatched: 6. This CDR3 contains 15 residues. The CDR3 here is CASSFDRGRSGELFF. CDR3 DNA: TGTGCCAGCAGTTTTGACAGGGGTCGATCCGGGGAGCTGTTTTTT.

CDR3 sequence reads: CASSMIGWDIATNEKLFF. The CDR3 DNA is TGTGCCAGTAGTATGATCGGTTGGGACATCGCAACTAATGAAAAACTGTTTTTT. The J gene is TRBJ1-4, the V gene TRBV19, with D perhaps matching TRBD1 (6 bases). Germline CDR1 is LNHDA and CDR2 is SQIVND (reference sequence). Trimming removed 3 bases at V and 0 bases at J, with 17 bases between. The CDR3 extends over 18 amino acids.

In its sample, this clonotype was seen a few times. The rearrangement links TRBV19 to TRBJ2-5; 8 bases line up with TRBD2. The CDR3 has 16 residues. The junction had 8 bases not matched to a gene; V was cut back by 0 bases and J by 5 bases. The germline gives CDR1 LNHDA, CDR2 SQIVND (reference sequence). The CDR3 loop reads CASSIDGLAGLETQYF. The CDR3 DNA reads as TGTGCCAGTAGTATAGATGGGCTAGCGGGTTTGGAGACCCAGTACTTC.

V is TRBV7-2 and J is TRBJ2-2, with 7 bases identical to TRBD1. Germline CDR1 SGHTA, CDR2 FQGNSA. The J segment lost 5 bases and the V segment lost 4 bases, leaving 10 bases of the junction unmatched. CDR3 length: 16 residues. The CDR3 region has the DNA TGTGCCAGCAGCTCAGGACAGGAGTTAAGGACCGGGGAGCTGTTTTTT. This codes for CASSSGQELRTGELFF.

There are many counts of this clonotype. The chain recombines TRBV27 with TRBJ2-7; TRBD1 matches 9 bases. The CDR3 runs to 14 residues. Germline-derived CDR1 and CDR2 are MNHEY and SMNVEV (reference sequence). V was pared by 5 bases and J by 6 bases, with 8 bases of the junction left unmatched. The CDR3 coding sequence is TGTGCCAGCAGTCTGGACAGGGGAAATGGCGAGCAGTACTTC. Translated: CASSLDRGNGEQYF.

J is TRBJ1-5 and V is TRBV19; possible D gene TRBD1, 6 bases. CDR1 and CDR2 from the germline V gene are LNHDA and SQIVND (reference sequence). The CDR3 totals 12 residues. Between the trimmed V and J ends, which lost 7 bases and 9 bases, there was a span of 13 bases. This CDR3 reads CASTLGGLPQHF. DNA of the CDR3: TGTGCCAGTACCCTAGGGGGGCTGCCCCAGCATTTT.

This clonotype was seen at least ten times. This chain connects TRBV5-1 to TRBJ1-1, with D tentatively TRBD1 (6 bases). Deletions cut 3 bases from V and 1 base from J, with 16 bases between. This CDR3 contains 16 residues. The germline CDR1 and CDR2 sequences are SGHRS and YFSETQ. The CDR3 protein is CASSWGGAGSNTEAFF. Here the CDR3 DNA reads TGCGCCAGCAGCTGGGGGGGGGCAGGGTCGAACACTGAAGCTTTCTTT.